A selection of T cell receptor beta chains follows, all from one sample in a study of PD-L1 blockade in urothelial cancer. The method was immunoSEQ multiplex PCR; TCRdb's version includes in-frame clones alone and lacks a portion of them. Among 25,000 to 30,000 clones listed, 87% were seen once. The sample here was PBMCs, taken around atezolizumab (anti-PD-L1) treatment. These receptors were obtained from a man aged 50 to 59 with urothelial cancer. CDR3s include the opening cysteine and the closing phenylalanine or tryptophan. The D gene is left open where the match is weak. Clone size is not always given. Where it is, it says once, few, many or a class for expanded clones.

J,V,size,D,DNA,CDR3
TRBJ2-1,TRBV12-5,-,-,TGTGCTAGTGCCCCTGCCAGGTCATCTTTATACAATGAGCAGTTCTTC,CASAPARSSLYNEQFF
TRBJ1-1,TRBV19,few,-,TGTGCCAGTAGTATAGCCCCAGGTATTGCTGAAGCTTTCTTT,CASSIAPGIAEAFF
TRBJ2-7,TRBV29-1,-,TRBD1,TGCAGCGTAATCCCGGGACAGCTCAGGGCCGAGCAGTACTTC,CSVIPGQLRAEQYF
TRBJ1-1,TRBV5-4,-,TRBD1,TGTGCCAGCGGGGGACAGGGGGGTTCCGAAGCTTTCTTT,CASGGQGGSEAFF
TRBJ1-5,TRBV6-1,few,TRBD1,TGTGCCAGCAGTGCCGGGACAGGGGGTCAGCCCCAGCATTTT,CASSAGTGGQPQHF
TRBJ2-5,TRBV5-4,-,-,TGTGCCAGCAGCTCCGGCCTCGGGGGTTCCGAGACCCAGTACTTC,CASSSGLGGSETQYF
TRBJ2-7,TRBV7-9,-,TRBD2,TGTGCCAGCAGCCCGTGGGGGGGGAGCGAGCAGTACTTC,CASSPWGGSEQYF
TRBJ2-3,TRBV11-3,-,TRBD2,TGTGCCAGCAGCGTACGGGAGGAGGGCCCAGATACGCAGTATTTT,CASSVREEGPDTQYF
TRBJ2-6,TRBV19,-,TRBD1,TGTGCCAGTAGGCAGGACAGGTCGAGCTCTGGGGCCAACGTCCTGACTTTC,CASRQDRSSSGANVLTF
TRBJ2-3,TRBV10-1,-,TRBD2,TGCGCCAGCAGTGATCTACTAGCGGGGGGAAGCACAGATACGCAGTATTTT,CASSDLLAGGSTDTQYF
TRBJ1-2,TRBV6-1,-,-,TGTGCCTTAGGGGACTATGGCTACACCTTC,CALGDYGYTF
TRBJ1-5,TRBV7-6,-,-,TGTGCCAGCAGCTTAGAACGGAGCAATCAGCCCCAGCATTTT,CASSLERSNQPQHF
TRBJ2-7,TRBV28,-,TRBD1,TGTGCCAGCAGCAAACAGGGGTTGGGGCAGTACTTC,CASSKQGLGQYF
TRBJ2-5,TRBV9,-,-,TGTGCCAGCAGCGTGAGGGGGGGCGAAGAGACCCAGTACTTC,CASSVRGGEETQYF
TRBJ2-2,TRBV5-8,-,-,TGTGCCAGCAGCCTTCTACTAGCAACCGGGGAGCTGTTTTTT,CASSLLLATGELFF
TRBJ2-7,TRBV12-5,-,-,TGTGCTAGTGGTTTGGGGGGGCTAGCGGACTTCTACGAGCAGTACTTC,CASGLGGLADFYEQYF
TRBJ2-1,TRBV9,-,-,TGTGCCAGCAGCGTTGCGGACTCCTACAATGAGCAGTTCTTC,CASSVADSYNEQFF
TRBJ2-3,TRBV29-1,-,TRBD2,TGCAGCGTCGCCGGACTAGCGGGAGCAGATACGCAGTATTTT,CSVAGLAGADTQYF
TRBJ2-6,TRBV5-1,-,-,TGCGCCAGCAGCTTGAGGCAGGGGACCCTCTCTGGGGCCAACGTCCTGACTTTC,CASSLRQGTLSGANVLTF
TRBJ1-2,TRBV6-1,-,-,TGTGCCAGCACCCCGACAGTTTCCTATGGCTACACCTTC,CASTPTVSYGYTF
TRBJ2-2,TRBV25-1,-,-,TGTGCCAGCAGTGATCTCCGGGAACTGAACACCGGGGAGCTGTTTTTT,CASSDLRELNTGELFF
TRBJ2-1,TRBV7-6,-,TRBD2,TGTGCCAGCAGCATGAGCGGGGGACACAATGAGCAGTTCTTC,CASSMSGGHNEQFF
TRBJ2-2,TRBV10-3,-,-,TGTGCCATACAGGGGAACACCGGGGAGCTGTTTTTT,CAIQGNTGELFF
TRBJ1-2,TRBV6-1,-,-,TGTGCCAGCAGTGTACCGGGGTGGGTCTATGGCTACACCTTC,CASSVPGWVYGYTF
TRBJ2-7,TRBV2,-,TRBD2,TGTGCCAGCAGTAGCGGGGGTCCCTACGAGCAGTACTTC,CASSSGGPYEQYF
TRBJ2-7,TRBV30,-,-,TGTGCCTGGAGTGTACGGCGGAGATCCTACGAGCAGTACTTC,CAWSVRRRSYEQYF
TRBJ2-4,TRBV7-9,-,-,TGTGCCAGCAGCCGTGCCGGGGGAGCCAAAAACATTCAGTACTTC,CASSRAGGAKNIQYF
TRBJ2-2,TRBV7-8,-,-,TGTGCCAGCAGCTCACCTCCGGGACTCCAGAGCGGGTTCACCGGGGAGCTGTTTTTT,CASSSPPGLQSGFTGELFF
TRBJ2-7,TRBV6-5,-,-,TGTGCCAGCAGTTACTCCGACAGGATCTCCTACGAGCAGTACTTC,CASSYSDRISYEQYF
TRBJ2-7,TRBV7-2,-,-,TGTGCCAGCAGCTTTCCAGGGCCCGAGCAGTACTTC,CASSFPGPEQYF
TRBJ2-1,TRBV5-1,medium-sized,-,TGCGCCAGCAGCCTACAGGGAGATGAGCAGTTCTTC,CASSLQGDEQFF
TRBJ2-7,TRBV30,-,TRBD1,TGTGCCTGGAGGCGGACAGGGGGTTTCGGTGAGCAGTACTTC,CAWRRTGGFGEQYF
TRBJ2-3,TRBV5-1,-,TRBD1,TGCGCCAGCAGCTCAGACAGGGTGAGCACAGATACGCAGTATTTT,CASSSDRVSTDTQYF
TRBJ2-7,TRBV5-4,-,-,TGTGCCAGCAGCAAGATAGGACAGACCTTCTACGAGCAGTACTTC,CASSKIGQTFYEQYF
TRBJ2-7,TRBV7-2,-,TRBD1,TGTGCCAGCAGCGCCCGACAGGGGGCTCTCGAGCAGTACTTC,CASSARQGALEQYF
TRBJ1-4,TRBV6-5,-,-,TGTGCCAGCAGTTACGGGGCAGCCCCTGGAGTGGAACTGTTTTTT,CASSYGAAPGVELFF
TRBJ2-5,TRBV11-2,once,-,TGTGCCAGCAGCTCATACAGGAACCAAGAGACCCAGTACTTC,CASSSYRNQETQYF
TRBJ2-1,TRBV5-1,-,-,TGCGCCAGCAGCCTGAGCATACAGAGCTACAATGAGCAGTTCTTC,CASSLSIQSYNEQFF
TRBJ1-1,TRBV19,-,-,TGTGCCAGTACCAGGCACTCGAACACTGAAGCTTTCTTT,CASTRHSNTEAFF
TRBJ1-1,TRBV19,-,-,TGTGCCAGTAGGTTTGGTGGGGTGTCGGGGGGCGCCGGTAGCACTGAAGCTTTCTTT,CASRFGGVSGGAGSTEAFF
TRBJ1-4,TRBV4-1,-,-,TGCGCCAGCAGCCAACAGGGAACTAATGAAAAACTGTTTTTT,CASSQQGTNEKLFF
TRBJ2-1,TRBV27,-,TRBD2,TGTGCCAGCAGTTTATGGCCCCCGGGACTAGCGATAGGAAATGAGCAGTTCTTC,CASSLWPPGLAIGNEQFF
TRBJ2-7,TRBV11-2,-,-,TGTGCCAGCAGCACTCGGACAGTACGGGCCTACGAGCAGTACTTC,CASSTRTVRAYEQYF
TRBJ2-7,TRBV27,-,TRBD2,TGTGCCAGCAGTAAACAAACCTTCGGCCCGACTAGCGGGAGTTTTCACGAGCAGTACTTC,CASSKQTFGPTSGSFHEQYF
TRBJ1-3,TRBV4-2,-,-,TGTGCCAGCAGCCAAGATTTCGGGTTAGGCTCTGGAAACACCATATATTTT,CASSQDFGLGSGNTIYF
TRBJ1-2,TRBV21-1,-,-,TGTGCCAGCAGCCCTAGGGAGGGTAGGGGCGGGGGCTACACCTTC,CASSPREGRGGGYTF
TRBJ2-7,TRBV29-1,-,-,TGCAGCGTTGATGCTGAATCAGGCTACGAGCAGTACTTC,CSVDAESGYEQYF
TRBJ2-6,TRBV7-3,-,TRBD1,TGTGCCAGCAGCAAGCGACAGGGTGTTGGGGCCAACGTCCTGACTTTC,CASSKRQGVGANVLTF
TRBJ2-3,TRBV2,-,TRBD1,TGTGCCAGCAGGACAGGGGATACGCAGTATTTT,CASRTGDTQYF
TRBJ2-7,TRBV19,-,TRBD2,TGTGCCAGTAGTTGGAGCGGGGACTCTCCCTACGAGCAGTACTTC,CASSWSGDSPYEQYF
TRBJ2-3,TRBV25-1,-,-,TGTGCCAGCAGTGACACACAGCCCTTGACGCAGTATTTT,CASSDTQPLTQYF
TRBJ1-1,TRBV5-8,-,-,TGTGCCAGCAGTTCCGGGCGGGGGGGGGCTGAAGCTTTCTTT,CASSSGRGGAEAFF
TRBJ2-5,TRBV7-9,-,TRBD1,TGTGCCAGCAGTCAGAGGACAGGAAGAGGCAAAGAGACCCAGTACTTC,CASSQRTGRGKETQYF
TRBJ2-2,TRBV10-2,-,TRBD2,TGCGGCTCCAAGGCTAGCGGGATTTTCGGGGAGCTGTTTTTT,CGSKASGIFGELFF